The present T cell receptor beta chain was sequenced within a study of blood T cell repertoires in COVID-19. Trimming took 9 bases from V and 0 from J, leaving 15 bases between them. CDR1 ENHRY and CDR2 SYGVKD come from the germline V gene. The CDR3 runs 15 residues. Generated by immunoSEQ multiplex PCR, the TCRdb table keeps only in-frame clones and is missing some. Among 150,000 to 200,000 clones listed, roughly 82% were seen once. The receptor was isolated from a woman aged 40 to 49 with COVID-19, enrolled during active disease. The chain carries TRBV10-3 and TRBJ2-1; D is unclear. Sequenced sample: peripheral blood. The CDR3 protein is CAIRNYQSSYNEQFF. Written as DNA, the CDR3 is TGTGCCATTCGTAACTACCAAAGCTCCTACAATGAGCAGTTCTTC.